The 19 T cell receptor beta chains below were found in one sample sequenced in a study of shared clonotypes between healthy human individuals. Produced via immunoSEQ multiplex PCR; TCRdb's table is partial and in-frame only. The sample records about 480,000 clones, 79% being singletons. The sequencing input was PBMCs. Receptor source: a woman aged 40 to 50 in good health. Some clones in this sample may be carry-over from other donors' samples.

V is TRBV5-1 and J is TRBJ2-1; 7 bases agree with TRBD2. The CDR3 runs 17 residues. Trimming at V came to 4 bases and at J to 7 bases, leaving 17 bases not matched to a gene. Germline V lookup: CDR1 SGHRS, CDR2 YFSETQ. Here the CDR3 reads CASSGTRGGGPGNEQFF. CDR3 nucleotides: TGCGCCAGCAGCGGAACCCGCGGGGGAGGGCCCGGGAATGAGCAGTTCTTC.

The chain joins TRBV29-1 to TRBJ1-1; D may be TRBD1 (5 bases). Germline values: CDR1 SQVTM, CDR2 ANQGSEA. CDR3 size: 11 residues. V gave up 6 bases and J gave up 7 bases, with 12 bases separating them. This CDR3 is CSVGGGVEAFF. Here the CDR3 DNA reads TGCAGCGTGGGGGGTGGGGTTGAAGCTTTCTTT. Combining the CDR3 with reference TRBV29-1 and TRBJ1-1 gives the whole variable domain SAVISQKPSRDICQRGTSLTIQCQVDSQVTMMFWYRQQPGQSLTLIATANQGSEATYESGFVIDKFPISRPNLTFSTLTVSNMSPEDSSIYLCSVGGGVEAFFGQGTRLTVV.

The V call is TRBV4-1, the J call TRBJ2-7; no reliable D call. The V and J ends lost 1 base and 5 bases respectively, with 15 bases between them. The CDR3 runs 15 residues. CDR1 is MGHRA, CDR2 YSYEKL, per germline. The CDR3 reads CASSQVYRVGDEQYF. DNA for the CDR3: TGCGCCAGCAGCCAAGTTTACCGGGTAGGTGACGAGCAGTACTTC.

The rearrangement joins TRBV7-2 to TRBJ2-7; unclear D gene. The CDR3 length is 14 residues. V was pared by 5 bases and J by 2 bases, with 13 bases between. Germline V gene data show CDR1 as SGHTA and CDR2 as FQGNSA. Here the CDR3 DNA reads TGTGCCAGCAGCCCCTCCTGGGGAACCTACGAGCAGTACTTC. This translates into CASSPSWGTYEQYF. Full variable domain (outside the CDR3, taken from reference TRBV7-2 and TRBJ2-7): GAGVSQSPSNKVTEKGKDVELRCDPISGHTALYWYRQSLGQGLEFLIYFQGNSAPDKSGLPSDRFSAERTGGSVSTLTIQRTQQEDSAVYLCASSPSWGTYEQYFGPGTRLTVT.

V is TRBV6-5 and J is TRBJ1-2; D gene uncertain. V gave up 6 bases and J gave up 7 bases, with 15 bases separating them. The CDR3 runs to 13 residues. In germline, CDR1 is MNHEY, CDR2 SVGAGI. The CDR3 region has the DNA TGTGCCAGCAGGACGATGTGGGTGGCTGGCTACACCTTC. It specifies CASRTMWVAGYTF.

J is TRBJ2-5 and V is TRBV5-1, with 7 bases that match TRBD2. Losses at the gene ends were 5 bases for V and 5 bases for J; bases not matched to a gene: 6. Germline values: CDR1 SGHRS, CDR2 YFSETQ. The CDR3 sequence is 13 residues long. CDR3 DNA: TGCGCCAGCAGGCCCACTAGCGTGGAGACCCAGTACTTC. Translating gives CASRPTSVETQYF.

This chain links TRBV29-1 with TRBJ2-5; D remains unclear. CDR3 size: 15 residues. CDR1 is SQVTM, CDR2 ANQGSEA, per germline. V lost 1 base, J lost 5 bases, and 17 bases lay in between. CDR3 region: CSVEGWAGSRETQYF. CDR3 sequence (DNA): TGCAGCGTTGAAGGCTGGGCAGGCAGTAGGGAGACCCAGTACTTC. Based on the CDR3 plus reference TRBV29-1 and TRBJ2-5, the full variable domain is SAVISQKPSRDICQRGTSLTIQCQVDSQVTMMFWYRQQPGQSLTLIATANQGSEATYESGFVIDKFPISRPNLTFSTLTVSNMSPEDSSIYLCSVEGWAGSRETQYFGPGTRLLVL.

V and J are TRBV28 and TRBJ1-5, with D unclear. Trimming took 4 bases from V and 4 from J, leaving 5 bases between them. This CDR3 contains 12 residues. Germline V lookup: CDR1 MDHEN, CDR2 SYDVKM. CDR3 DNA: TGTGCCAGCAGTTGGGGAAATCAGCCCCAGCATTTT. Residues: CASSWGNQPQHF.

J is TRBJ2-2 and V is TRBV28, with D maybe TRBD2 (6 bases). CDR1 and CDR2 from the germline V gene are MDHEN and SYDVKM. This CDR3 is 12 amino acids long. Trimming cost V 3 bases and J 7 bases, with 6 bases left between them. The CDR3 loop reads CASSLGGGELFF. The DNA of the CDR3 is TGTGCCAGCAGTTTGGGAGGCGGGGAGCTGTTTTTT.

The DNA of the CDR3 is TGTGCCAGCAGCATCCATGATAGCGGGAACACCGGGGAGCTGTTTTTT. Residues: CASSIHDSGNTGELFF. The rearrangement joins TRBV5-6 to TRBJ2-2; perhaps TRBD2 as D (6 bases). V was pared by 4 bases and J by 1 base, with 14 bases between. CDR3 length equals 16 residues. Germline CDR1 SGHDT, CDR2 YYEEEE.

The chain is built from TRBV28 and TRBJ2-6; D is unresolved. CDR3 size: 18 residues. Trimming removed 6 bases from V and 1 base from J, with 19 bases in between. From germline, CDR1 is MDHEN and CDR2 SYDVKM. The CDR3: CASSHRWGKNSGANVLTF. CDR3 in DNA: TGTGCCAGCAGCCACCGGTGGGGTAAAAATTCTGGGGCCAACGTCCTGACTTTC.

The J gene is TRBJ1-2, the V gene TRBV28; D gene ambiguous. The V gene's germline CDR1 is MDHEN and CDR2 SYDVKM. Trimming pared 5 bases from V and 5 bases from J, leaving 9 bases between. The CDR3 extends over 12 amino acids. The CDR3 loop reads CASSTSAYGYTF. The DNA of the CDR3 is TGTGCCAGCAGTACTTCAGCATATGGCTACACCTTC.

This chain joins TRBV10-3 and TRBJ2-7; 9 positions match TRBD2. Germline CDR1 is ENHRY and CDR2 is SYGVKD. The CDR3 extends over 15 amino acids. Unmatched junction bases numbered 6, after V lost 3 bases and J lost 3 bases. The chain's CDR3 is CAISDRLAGIYEQYF. CDR3 sequence (DNA): TGTGCCATCAGTGATAGGCTAGCGGGAATCTACGAGCAGTACTTC.

J is TRBJ1-2 and V is TRBV9; D call uncertain. There are 13 residues in the CDR3. CDR1 and CDR2 from the germline V gene are SGDLS and YYNGEE. The V end lost 3 bases, the J end lost 9 bases, and 15 bases lay between the germline ends. CDR3: CASSGTHGSSYTF. In DNA, the CDR3 is TGTGCCAGCAGCGGGACCCACGGGAGCAGCTACACCTTC.

The V call is TRBV7-9, the J call TRBJ1-1; 8 nucleotides line up with TRBD1. J gave up 5 bases and V 0 bases, and 5 bases lay outside the gene matches. The CDR3 runs 15 residues. Germline V gene sequence: CDR1 SEHNR, CDR2 FQNEAQ (reference sequence). CDR3 sequence reads: CASSLARDRWTEAFF. CDR3 coding DNA: TGTGCCAGCAGCTTAGCGCGGGACAGGTGGACTGAAGCTTTCTTT.

This chain uses TRBV4-1 with TRBJ1-5; tentative D call: TRBD1 (6 bases). Per the germline V gene, CDR1 is MGHRA and CDR2 is YSYEKL. Trimming left V 3 bases short and J 0 bases short, with 21 bases between. This CDR3 is built from 19 residues. CDR3 in amino acids: CASSHRYGQIPSSNQPQHF. The CDR3 nucleotides are TGCGCCAGCAGCCATAGGTACGGACAGATACCTTCTAGCAATCAGCCCCAGCATTTT.

This clone was seen more than once but under ten times. The gene calls are TRBV30 and TRBJ1-1, with TRBD1 matching over 9 bases. Losses at the gene ends were 5 bases for V and 1 base for J; bases not matched to a gene: 11. Germline V gene data show CDR1 as GTSNPN and CDR2 as SVGIG (reference sequence). This CDR3 has 16 residues. The CDR3 coding sequence is TGTGCCTGGGACACAGGGGGCCGGCACCAGAACACTGAAGCTTTCTTT. It is translated as CAWDTGGRHQNTEAFF.

This chain joins TRBV4-1 and TRBJ1-4, with 9 bases aligning to TRBD1. From germline, CDR1 is MGHRA and CDR2 YSYEKL. This CDR3 has 18 amino acids. J lost 0 bases, V lost 2 bases, and 7 bases had no gene match. In DNA form, the CDR3 reads TGCGCCAGCAGCCAACTACAGGGGGCTCTTGCAACTAATGAAAAACTGTTTTTT. The encoded protein is CASSQLQGALATNEKLFF.

V is TRBV19 and J is TRBJ1-2, with no clear D. Germline-derived CDR1 and CDR2 are LNHDA and SQIVND (reference sequence). Trimming shortened V by 0 bases and J by 4 bases, and 6 bases separated the two germline ends. This CDR3 is 13 amino acids long. This CDR3 reads CASSIERIYGYTF. For the CDR3, the DNA is TGTGCCAGTAGTATAGAACGGATCTATGGCTACACCTTC.